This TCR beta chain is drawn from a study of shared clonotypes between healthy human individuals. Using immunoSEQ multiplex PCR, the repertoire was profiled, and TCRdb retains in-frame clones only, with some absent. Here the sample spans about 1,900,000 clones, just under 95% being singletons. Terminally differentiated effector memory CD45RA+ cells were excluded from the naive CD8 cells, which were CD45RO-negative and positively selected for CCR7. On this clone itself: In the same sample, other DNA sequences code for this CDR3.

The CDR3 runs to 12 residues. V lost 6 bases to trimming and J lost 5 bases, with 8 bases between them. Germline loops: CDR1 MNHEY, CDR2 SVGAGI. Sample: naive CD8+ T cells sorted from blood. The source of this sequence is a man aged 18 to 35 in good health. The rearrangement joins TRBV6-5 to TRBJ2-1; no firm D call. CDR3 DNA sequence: TGTGCCAGCAGCCCTAATAACAATGAGCAGTTCTTC. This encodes CASSPNNNEQFF.